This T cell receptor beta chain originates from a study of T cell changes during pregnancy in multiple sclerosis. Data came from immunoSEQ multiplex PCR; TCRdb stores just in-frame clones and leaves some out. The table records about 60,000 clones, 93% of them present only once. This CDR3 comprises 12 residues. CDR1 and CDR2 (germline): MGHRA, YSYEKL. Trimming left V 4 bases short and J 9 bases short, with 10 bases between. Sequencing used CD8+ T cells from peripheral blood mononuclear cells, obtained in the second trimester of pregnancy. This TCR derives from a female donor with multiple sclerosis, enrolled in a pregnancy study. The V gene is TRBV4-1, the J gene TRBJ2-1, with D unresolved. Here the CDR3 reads CASSPVSGEQFF. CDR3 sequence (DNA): TGCGCCAGCAGCCCGGTGTCTGGTGAGCAGTTCTTC.